The 19 T cell receptor beta chains given below trace back to one sample, sequenced in a study of blood T cell repertoires in COVID-19 (TCRdb year 2020). Library preparation was by the immunoSEQ multiplex PCR assay. In its TCRdb copy, this immuneACCESS table keeps in-frame sequences only and misses some clones. Where compared with another copy, unresolved V genes explain less than half of these, and the others have no known cause. The sample table records under 100,000 clones; about 73% of these occur just once. More than 35% of the sample lies in the top ten. The sample consisted of peripheral blood. Receptors originate from a man between 60 and 75 years old with COVID-19, enrolled during active disease.

This chain joins TRBV4-3 and TRBJ2-7; unclear D gene. This CDR3 has 15 amino acids. Germline assignment: CDR1 LGHNA and CDR2 YSLEER. Between the trimmed V and J ends, which lost 0 bases and 3 bases, there was a span of 12 bases. In DNA, the CDR3 is TGCGCCAGCAGCCAAGATCGGGTGCCGGACTACGAGCAGTACTTC. Translating gives CASSQDRVPDYEQYF.

This clone was counted a few times. This sequence joins TRBV6-2 or TRBV6-3 and TRBJ2-1, with TRBD1 identical over 8 bases. This CDR3 contains 16 residues. J gave up 5 bases and V 3 bases, and 9 bases lay outside the gene matches. Germline lookup yields CDR1 MNHEY and CDR2 SVGEGT. In nucleotides, the CDR3 is TGTGCCAGCAGTTATACTTTCGGGACAGGTGACAATGAGCAGTTCTTC. Amino acids: CASSYTFGTGDNEQFF.

V is TRBV3-1 (or the pseudogene TRBV3-2) and J is TRBJ1-2; TRBD1 aligns across 7 bases. The CDR3 runs 15 residues. With 2 bases clipped from V and 6 bases from J, the junction kept 9 bases outside the gene matches. Germline CDR1 reads LGHDT; CDR2 reads YNNKEL (reference sequence). CDR3 bases: TGTGCCAGCAGCCAAAATTCGCGACAGGGTCATGGCTACACCTTC. Amino acid sequence: CASSQNSRQGHGYTF.

This CDR3 is CASSLQGQGRYGYTF. CDR3 in DNA: TGTGCCAGCAGCTTGCAGGGACAGGGACGCTATGGCTACACCTTC. V is TRBV5-8 and J is TRBJ1-2, with 9 bases identical to TRBD1. CDR3 size: 15 residues. Germline assignment: CDR1 SGHTS and CDR2 YDEGEE. V gave up 1 base and J gave up 4 bases; unmatched junction bases: 5.

The V call is TRBV12-2, the J call TRBJ2-7; the D call of TRBD2 is as the table states it, not checked on the DNA. TRBV12-2 is a listed pseudogene. CDR3 length: 17 residues. Here the CDR3 reads CASRLESAGKRIYEQYF. The CDR3 DNA reads TGTGCAAGTCGCTTAGAAAGTGCGGGTAAGAGGATCTACGAGCAGTACTTC.

The rearrangement links TRBV5-1 to TRBJ2-7; 8 nucleotides line up with TRBD1. The CDR3 totals 14 residues. Germline V gene data show CDR1 as SGHRS and CDR2 as YFSETQ. The J segment lost 7 bases and the V segment lost 4 bases, leaving 10 bases of the junction unmatched. The CDR3 DNA follows: TGCGCCAGCAGCGGGGGACAGGTAGAAAGGGAGCAGTACTTC. Protein sequence: CASSGGQVEREQYF.

The chain couples TRBV7-3 to TRBJ2-1, with D possibly TRBD2 on 5 matching bases. V dropped 4 bases and J dropped 7 bases, with 11 bases sitting between them. CDR1 SGHTA and CDR2 FQGTGA come from the germline V gene. The CDR3 runs to 13 residues. The CDR3 DNA reads TGTGCCAGCAGCTCCAGTCGGGGTAATGAGCAGTTCTTC. Encoded protein: CASSSSRGNEQFF.

The chain combines TRBV5-6 with TRBJ2-3; 11 bases align to TRBD2. V lost 2 bases to trimming and J lost 3 bases; unmatched junction nucleotides: 2. Germline loops: CDR1 SGHDT, CDR2 YYEEEE. The CDR3 is 15 amino acids. CDR3 sequence reads: CASSFVAGGTDTQYF. In DNA, the CDR3 is TGTGCCAGCAGCTTTGTAGCGGGGGGGACAGATACGCAGTATTTT.

The CDR3 DNA follows: TGTGCCAGCAGAAAGGACAGAAATGAAGCTTTCTTT. The encoded protein is CASRKDRNEAFF. V and J are TRBV6-6 and TRBJ1-1; D may be TRBD1 (6 bases). CDR1 is MNHNY and CDR2 is SVGAGI in the germline V gene (reference sequence). The CDR3 is 12 amino acids. V was clipped by 6 bases and J by 7 bases, with 12 bases between them.

V and J are TRBV4-1 and TRBJ2-5; TRBD2 matches 12 bases. This CDR3 contains 19 residues. The trim removed 0 bases at V and 0 bases at J, leaving 8 bases unmatched. CDR1 and CDR2 from the germline V gene are MGHRA and YSYEKL. The CDR3 DNA reads TGCGCCAGCAGCCAAGATCGGGCGACTAGCGGGGGCAACCAAGAGACCCAGTACTTC. Translated: CASSQDRATSGGNQETQYF.

The chain recombines TRBV7-9 with TRBJ2-1; 11 bases are shared with TRBD2. V lost 5 bases and J lost 9; bases outside the gene matches: 9. Looked up from germline, CDR1 is SEHNR and CDR2 is FQNEAQ (reference sequence). The CDR3 length is 15 residues. The CDR3 sequence is CASSNRSGGAGEQFF. The CDR3 DNA is TGTGCCAGCAGCAACCGTAGCGGGGGGGCTGGTGAGCAGTTCTTC.

This chain uses TRBV11-3 with TRBJ2-3; TRBD1 might be the D (5 bases). This CDR3 region has 15 residues. The germline V gene has CDR1 SGHNT and CDR2 YENEEA. The V end was cut by 2 bases, the J end by 6 bases, with 15 bases between. CDR3 loop: CASSLKRDSRDTQYF. DNA of the CDR3: TGTGCCAGCAGCTTAAAAAGAGACAGTCGGGATACGCAGTATTTT.

The chain recombines TRBV19 with TRBJ2-5, with a weak D call TRBD2 (6 bases). Trimming took off 4 bases at V and 6 bases at J, with 18 bases between the two ends. Looked up from germline, CDR1 is LNHDA and CDR2 is SQIVND (reference sequence). CDR3 length: 15 residues. CDR3 DNA: TGTGCCAGTAGTAAGGATCCGGGGGATCGAAAGACCCAGTACTTC. Translating gives CASSKDPGDRKTQYF.

V gene TRBV29-1 combines with J gene TRBJ2-1; TRBD2 might be the D (5 bases). V lost 6 bases to trimming and J lost 6 bases, with 15 bases between them. CDR1 and CDR2 (germline): SQVTM, ANQGSEA. This CDR3 contains 13 residues. The CDR3 spells CSVPGSRSNEQFF. The CDR3 DNA is TGCAGCGTGCCGGGATCTCGGAGCAATGAGCAGTTCTTC.

This clone appeared a single time. V and J are TRBV5-1 and TRBJ1-1, with D maybe TRBD1 (6 bases). V was trimmed by 3 bases and J by 0 bases, leaving 18 bases between them. Germline CDR1 and CDR2: SGHRS and YFSETQ. This CDR3 is 17 amino acids long. CDR3 sequence reads: CASSSVGGTSLNTEAFF. For the CDR3, the DNA is TGCGCCAGCAGCTCGGTGGGGGGGACATCGTTGAACACTGAAGCTTTCTTT.

A few counts support this clone. The chain recombines TRBV3-1 (or the pseudogene TRBV3-2) with TRBJ1-1; tentatively, D is TRBD1 (5 bases). Trimming stripped 3 bases from V and 0 bases from J, with 8 bases between. The germline CDR1 and CDR2 sequences are LGHDT and YNNKEL (reference sequence). The CDR3 covers 14 residues. DNA for the CDR3: TGTGCCAGCAGCCAGGCAGGGATGAACACTGAAGCTTTCTTT. Its protein product is CASSQAGMNTEAFF.

The rearrangement uses TRBV3-1 (or the pseudogene TRBV3-2) and TRBJ1-5; D is possibly TRBD1 (5 bases). The CDR3 runs to 17 residues. Looked up from germline, CDR1 is LGHDT and CDR2 is YNNKEL (reference sequence). Between the trimmed V and J ends, which lost 0 bases and 0 bases, there was a span of 12 bases. CDR3 sequence: CASSQDPPGFSNQPQHF. The CDR3 DNA reads as TGTGCCAGCAGCCAAGACCCCCCAGGGTTTAGCAATCAGCCCCAGCATTTT.

The CDR3 DNA reads as TGTGCCAGTACCCCTCTGGGCCCAAGCAATCAGCCCCAGCATTTT. Amino acid sequence: CASTPLGPSNQPQHF. The chain has TRBV19 and TRBJ1-5; D gene unclear. V lost 7 bases and J lost 1, with 14 bases in between. The CDR3 totals 15 residues. Germline V gene sequence: CDR1 LNHDA, CDR2 SQIVND (reference sequence).

This rearrangement joins TRBV19 to TRBJ2-1, with TRBD1 matching 9 bases. Germline V gene lookup returns CDR1 LNHDA and CDR2 SQIVND (reference sequence). The CDR3 runs to 13 residues. After removal of 7 bases from V and 9 bases from J, the junction contained 7 bases not matched to a gene. This CDR3 is CASNLQGAVEQFF. The CDR3 DNA sequence: TGTGCCAGTAATCTACAGGGGGCGGTTGAGCAGTTCTTC.